Here is one TCR beta chain with its context. The clone's antigen remains unknown. No quality values exist for individual bases; no much larger clone is one base distant. Another Seattle source contributed samples from volunteer blood donors who had recovered from COVID-19. Each collaborating institution followed its own protocols to collect whole blood in K2EDTA tubes. For TCRbeta analysis, collaborator samples were shipped as frozen whole blood, as isolated PBMCs, or as DNA extracted from either sample type. TCRbeta CDR3 regions were amplified from genomic DNA using the immunoSEQ Assay, a bias-controlled multiplex PCR. The paper's processing steps were these. Within the assay, amplification of reference gene primers was used to estimate how many nucleated cells each sample contained. To quantify the absolute abundance of each unique TCRbeta CDR3 rearrangement, sequence reads were collapsed and filtered. For each sample, productive Simpson clonality was calculated by taking the square root of Simpson's diversity index across productive rearrangements. TCRdb took over this immuneACCESS table, retaining in-frame rearrangements with V and J assigned. Such tables are incomplete; in checked studies, under half of the missing clones stem from an unresolved V gene, and the remainder is unexplained. That table furnishes V, J and clone size, whereas the DNA furnished D and trimming. This sample holds around 140,000 clones; about 90% were observed only once. The ten largest make up 37% of the sample.

The record originates from a study of blood T cell repertoires in COVID-19 (dated by TCRdb to about 2020). For the study in its entirety: Collaborator samples came from the United States, Italy and Spain and covered acute and convalescent phases of COVID-19. The material from the prospective study consisted of cDNA or gDNA derived from T cells, B-cell-depleted T cells, or PBMCs. Where available, HLA class I and class II types were taken from metadata supplied by the sample provider and were not determined by assay-based typing. The samples were drawn from two sources: the first 160 participants of the ongoing ImmuneRACE study, and 1,000 to 1,500 subjects contributed by 6 global collaborators. The repertoires were made available in a free public database intended to serve as a resource for research on the immune response to SARS-CoV-2. The dataset comprised deeply sampled blood TCRbeta repertoires from subjects exposed to, actively infected with, or recovered from COVID-19. The sample metadata nearly always contained a de-identified subject ID, COVID-19 status, age in years and sex. On the study overall, not on this receptor specifically: The amount of clinical and demographic metadata varied by source and participant and was provided uncurated.

From the cysteine up to the phenylalanine, the CDR3 has a length of 14 residues. Left in the record is the CDR3 DNA by itself, 42 bases read in frame from the first base. From V the trimming removes 6 bases and from J it removes 2 bases, while the gene matches leave 2 bases of the junction unaccounted for. CDR1 and CDR2 are read off the germline V gene as ENHRY and SYGVKD. The sequenced sample was peripheral blood. This clonotype was obtained from a man in his forties or fifties who had recovered from COVID-19. This chain joins TRBV10-3 to TRBJ1-2; 11 of the junction bases match TRBD1. The sequence in DNA is TGTGCCATCAGCCGGGACAGGGGGAACTATGGCTACACCTTC. The resulting protein is CAISRDRGNYGYTF.